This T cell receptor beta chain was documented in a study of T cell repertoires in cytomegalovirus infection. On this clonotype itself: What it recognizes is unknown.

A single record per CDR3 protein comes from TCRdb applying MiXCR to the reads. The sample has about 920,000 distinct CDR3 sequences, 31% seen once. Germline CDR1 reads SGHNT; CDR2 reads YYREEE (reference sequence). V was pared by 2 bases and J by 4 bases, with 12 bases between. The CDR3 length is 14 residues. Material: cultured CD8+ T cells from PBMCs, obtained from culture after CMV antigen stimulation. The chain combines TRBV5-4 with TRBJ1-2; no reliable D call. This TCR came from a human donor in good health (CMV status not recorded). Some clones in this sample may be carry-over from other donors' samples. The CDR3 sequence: CASSLSGPTYGYTF. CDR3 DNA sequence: TGTGCCAGCAGCTTATCCGGGCCTACCTATGGCTACACCTTC.